This passage covers 16 T cell receptor beta chains from one sample sequenced in a study of OX40 agonist ivuxolimab in advanced cancers. Assay used: immunoSEQ multiplex PCR; TCRdb lists only in-frame clones, some missing. The repertoire consists of under 90,000 clones, with just over 90% occurring once and the leading ten covering 14%. The source material was CD4+ or CD8+ T cells sorted from blood, sampled in a trial of the OX40 agonist ivuxolimab. The receptor set was obtained from an adult with an advanced solid tumor such as melanoma, head and neck, liver or kidney cancer.

This chain connects TRBV29-1 to TRBJ2-2; 8 bases match TRBD2. This CDR3 comprises 14 residues. Germline V gene data show CDR1 as SQVTM and CDR2 as ANQGSEA. V dropped 7 bases and J dropped 6; count of bases not matched to a gene: 10. The DNA of the CDR3 is TGCAGCGGACTCGGGGGGGCCGGCTCCGGGGAGCTGTTTTTT. The encoded protein is CSGLGGAGSGELFF.

This clone was seen once. The CDR3 sequence: CASSEGLYTGELFF. The CDR3 DNA is TGCGCCAGCAGTGAGGGCCTATACACCGGGGAGCTGTTTTTT. V gene TRBV10-1 combines with J gene TRBJ2-2; D not resolved. Germline V CDR1 and CDR2: WNHNN, SYGVQD (reference sequence). Trimming took off 2 bases at V and 3 bases at J, with 7 bases between the two ends. CDR3 length: 14 amino acids.

The chain couples TRBV6-6 to TRBJ1-2; the match to TRBD1 covers 10 bases. The CDR3 contains 16 residues. The junction had 7 bases not matched to a gene; V was cut back by 2 bases and J by 4 bases. Germline CDR1 MNHNY, CDR2 SVGAGI (reference sequence). CDR3: CASSYPRQGASYGYTF. CDR3 bases: TGTGCCAGCAGTTACCCTAGACAGGGGGCCTCCTATGGCTACACCTTC.

The chain combines TRBV27 with TRBJ1-1; perhaps TRBD1 as D (6 bases). The germline CDR1 and CDR2 sequences are MNHEY and SMNVEV (reference sequence). This CDR3 is 15 amino acids long. V was clipped by 5 bases and J by 1 base, with 14 bases between them. The CDR3 bases are TGTGCCAGCAGTCTAGGGACATTTTCGAACACTGAAGCTTTCTTT. It yields the protein CASSLGTFSNTEAFF.

This chain joins TRBV27 and TRBJ2-7, with no clear D. V lost 8 bases and J lost 2, with 10 bases in between. CDR1 is MNHEY and CDR2 is SMNVEV in the germline V gene (reference sequence). The CDR3 is 12 residues long. The CDR3 loop reads CASGPDPYEQYF. The DNA for the CDR3 is TGTGCCAGCGGACCCGACCCCTACGAGCAGTACTTC.

CDR3 DNA: TGTGCCAGAAGCTTGGAGGGTTCAGGGGGCTTTATGAACACTGAAGCTTTCTTT. This sequence encodes CARSLEGSGGFMNTEAFF. The chain joins TRBV5-3 to TRBJ1-1; 8 bases match TRBD1. TRBV5-3 is annotated as an ORF whose role is uncertain. The CDR3 totals 18 residues. The ends lost 0 bases at V and 0 bases at J; junction bases unmatched: 10.

The chain links TRBV6-5 to TRBJ2-5; D ambiguous. V dropped 0 bases and J dropped 5 bases, with 4 bases sitting between them. CDR1 and CDR2 from the germline V gene are MNHEY and SVGAGI. CDR3 length: 12 residues. The CDR3 loop is CASSYSPETQYF. As DNA, the CDR3 is TGTGCCAGCAGTTACTCTCCCGAGACCCAGTACTTC.

The chain recombines TRBV9 with TRBJ1-2; tentative D call: TRBD1 (6 bases). The CDR3 is 15 residues long. Germline loops: CDR1 SGDLS, CDR2 YYNGEE. V lost 3 bases, J lost 4 bases, and 16 bases lay in between. CDR3 in DNA: TGTGCCAGCAGCGGGCAACAGGGACCCGGCTATGGCTACACCTTC. Protein: CASSGQQGPGYGYTF.

The chain employs TRBV7-8 and TRBJ2-7; no clear D. CDR1 and CDR2 (germline): SGHVS, FQNEAQ. Trimming took off 1 base at V and 2 bases at J, with 15 bases between the two ends. This CDR3 is 16 amino acids long. This chain's CDR3 is CASSLGKYPKPYEQYF. The CDR3 DNA is TGTGCCAGCAGCTTAGGAAAGTATCCCAAGCCCTACGAGCAGTACTTC.

The chain recombines TRBV5-6 with TRBJ1-1, with 7 bases identical to TRBD1. The junction had 3 bases not matched to a gene; V was cut back by 3 bases and J by 1 base. The length of the CDR3 is 14 residues. In germline, CDR1 is SGHDT, CDR2 YYEEEE. The CDR3 coding sequence is TGTGCCAGCAGCTGGGGACAGACGAACACTGAAGCTTTCTTT. It yields the protein CASSWGQTNTEAFF.

The chain carries TRBV5-6 and TRBJ1-1, with D hard to call. The V gene lost 4 bases and the J gene lost 3 bases, with 4 bases spanning the gap. Germline CDR1 reads SGHDT; CDR2 reads YYEEEE. The CDR3 runs 11 residues. CDR3 in DNA: TGTGCCAGCAGCCTCGACACTGAAGCTTTCTTT. Its protein is CASSLDTEAFF.

The chain links TRBV6-1 to TRBJ2-7; TRBD2 is a possible D gene (5 bases). Germline V gives CDR1 MNHNS, CDR2 SASEGT. This CDR3 has 15 amino acids. Trimming pared 1 base from V and 0 bases from J, leaving 10 bases between. CDR3 sequence (DNA): TGTGCCAGCAGTGAAGGAGGGTATTTCTCCTACGAGCAGTACTTC. Protein sequence: CASSEGGYFSYEQYF.

The rearrangement uses TRBV19 and TRBJ1-6, with D maybe TRBD1 (6 bases). This CDR3 is 13 amino acids long. V lost 5 bases and J lost 12, with 14 bases in between. In germline, CDR1 is LNHDA, CDR2 SQIVND (reference sequence). The CDR3 coding sequence is TGTGCCAGTAGTCAATGGGGGGGCATACCCCTCCACTTT. Protein product: CASSQWGGIPLHF.

This clone was seen only a few times. The rearrangement links TRBV9 to TRBJ1-1, with TRBD1 as a possible D gene (6 bases). V was cut by 3 bases and J by 3 bases, with 12 bases left in between. The CDR3 covers 14 residues. CDR1 is SGDLS, CDR2 YYNGEE, per germline. The CDR3 spells CASSEQGKDTEAFF. CDR3 DNA: TGTGCCAGCAGCGAACAGGGTAAGGACACTGAAGCTTTCTTT.

The chain joins TRBV5-8 to TRBJ2-7; weak D call: TRBD2 (5 bases). This CDR3 region has 12 residues. CDR1 is SGHTS, CDR2 YDEGEE, per germline. V was shortened by 4 bases and J by 0 bases, with 5 bases between the two germline ends. CDR3 loop: CASSRDSYEQYF. In DNA form, the CDR3 reads TGTGCCAGCAGCCGGGACTCCTACGAGCAGTACTTC.

The chain carries TRBV27 and TRBJ2-3; 10 bases fit TRBD1. CDR1 and CDR2 (germline): MNHEY, SMNVEV (reference sequence). This CDR3 is built from 15 residues. V lost 6 bases, J lost 1 base, and 4 bases stayed unmatched. The CDR3 DNA sequence: TGTGCCAGCAGCCCCGGGACAGGGGGCACAGATACGCAGTATTTT. This gives the protein CASSPGTGGTDTQYF.